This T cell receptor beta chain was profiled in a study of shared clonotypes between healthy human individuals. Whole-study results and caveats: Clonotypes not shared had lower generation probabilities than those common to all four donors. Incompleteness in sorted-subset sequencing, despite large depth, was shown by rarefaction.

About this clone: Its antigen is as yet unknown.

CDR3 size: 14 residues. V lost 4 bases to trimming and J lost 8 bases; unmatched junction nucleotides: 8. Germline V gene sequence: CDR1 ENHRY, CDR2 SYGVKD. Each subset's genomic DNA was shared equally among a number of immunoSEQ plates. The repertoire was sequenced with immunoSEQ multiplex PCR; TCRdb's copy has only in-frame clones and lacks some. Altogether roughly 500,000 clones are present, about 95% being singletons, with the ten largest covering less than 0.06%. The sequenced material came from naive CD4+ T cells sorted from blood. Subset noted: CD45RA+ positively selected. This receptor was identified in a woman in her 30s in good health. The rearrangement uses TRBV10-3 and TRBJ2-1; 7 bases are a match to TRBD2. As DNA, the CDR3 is TGTGCCATCAGTGTGGTGGGAGGGCCGGATGAGCAGTTCTTC. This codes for CAISVVGGPDEQFF.